These T cell receptor beta chains were read from a single sample in a study of T cells in Graves' hyperthyroidism and ophthalmopathy. TCRdb itself ran the multiplex PCR reads through MiXCR, one entry per CDR3 protein. The table lists approximately 600,000 distinct CDR3 sequences, around 21% of them singletons. Sample: blood. All receptors derive from a young man with Graves' ophthalmopathy. The CDR3 runs from the conserved cysteine through the conserved F or W. Each record gives: J gene, D gene, clone size, V gene, CDR3 protein, CDR3 DNA. The D gene is left open where the match is weak. Not every row has a clone size; where given, it reads once, few, many or a size class.

j_gene: TRBJ2-7; d_gene: NA; abundance: NA; v_gene: TRBV27; CDR3aa: CATEDIDRVGQYF; CDR3nt: TGTGCCACCGAAGACATAGATCGGGTAGGGCAGTACTTC
j_gene: TRBJ2-1; d_gene: NA; abundance: NA; v_gene: TRBV19; CDR3aa: CASSGAFAREQFF; CDR3nt: TGTGCCAGTAGTGGGGCTTTCGCAAGGGAGCAGTTCTTC
j_gene: TRBJ1-1; d_gene: TRBD1; abundance: NA; v_gene: TRBV20-1; CDR3aa: CSAVRQGATSRATEAFF; CDR3nt: TGCAGTGCAGTTAGACAGGGGGCGACCTCGAGGGCCACTGAAGCTTTCTTT
j_gene: TRBJ1-2; d_gene: TRBD1; abundance: NA; v_gene: TRBV24-1; CDR3aa: CATSDPRTGGRVGYTF; CDR3nt: TGTGCCACCAGTGATCCTCGGACAGGGGGCCGGGTTGGCTACACCTTC
j_gene: TRBJ2-7; d_gene: TRBD2; abundance: many; v_gene: TRBV5-1; CDR3aa: CASSSTSGSSYEQYF; CDR3nt: TGTGCCAGCAGCTCGACTAGCGGGAGCTCCTACGAGCAGTACTTC
j_gene: TRBJ2-5; d_gene: NA; abundance: NA; v_gene: TRBV19; CDR3aa: CATPSRDGETQYF; CDR3nt: TGTGCCACCCCCTCGCGGGACGGAGAGACCCAGTACTTC
j_gene: TRBJ1-4; d_gene: TRBD1; abundance: few; v_gene: TRBV7-2; CDR3aa: CASSQGAPREKLFF; CDR3nt: TGTGCCAGCAGCCAGGGGGCGCCGCGCGAAAAACTGTTTTTT
j_gene: TRBJ2-5; d_gene: TRBD1; abundance: many; v_gene: TRBV7-2; CDR3aa: CASSGRDRGVETQYF; CDR3nt: TGTGCCAGCAGCGGCCGGGACAGGGGAGTAGAGACCCAGTACTTC
j_gene: TRBJ2-5; d_gene: TRBD2; abundance: few; v_gene: TRBV24-1; CDR3aa: CATSFPGLAGGETQYF; CDR3nt: TGTGCCACCAGCTTCCCGGGACTAGCGGGAGGAGAGACCCAGTACTTC
j_gene: TRBJ1-6; d_gene: NA; abundance: few; v_gene: TRBV28; CDR3aa: CASSTGGGRISPLHF; CDR3nt: TGTGCCAGCAGCACGGGTGGGGGGCGTATTTCACCCCTCCACTTT
j_gene: TRBJ1-2; d_gene: NA; abundance: once; v_gene: TRBV7-9; CDR3aa: CASRPAGVYYGYTF; CDR3nt: TGTGCCAGCAGGCCAGCGGGCGTCTACTATGGCTACACCTTC
j_gene: TRBJ1-1; d_gene: NA; abundance: NA; v_gene: TRBV28; CDR3aa: CASSLGPEWVTNTEAFF; CDR3nt: TGTGCCAGCAGTTTGGGCCCCGAATGGGTAACAAACACTGAAGCTTTCTTT
j_gene: TRBJ2-3; d_gene: NA; abundance: many; v_gene: TRBV24-1; CDR3aa: CATSDRTESSTDTQYF; CDR3nt: TGTGCCACCAGTGACCGGACAGAGTCTAGCACAGATACGCAGTATTTT
j_gene: TRBJ2-3; d_gene: NA; abundance: NA; v_gene: TRBV20-1; CDR3aa: CSAAPAGRSDTQYF; CDR3nt: TGCAGTGCCGCTCCGGCGGGGAGGTCGGATACGCAGTATTTT
j_gene: TRBJ2-5; d_gene: NA; abundance: NA; v_gene: TRBV13; CDR3aa: CASSFSQGRETQYF; CDR3nt: TGTGCCAGCAGTTTCTCTCAGGGAAGAGAGACCCAGTACTTC
j_gene: TRBJ1-4; d_gene: TRBD1; abundance: NA; v_gene: TRBV27; CDR3aa: CATWGTGERATNEKPFF; CDR3nt: TGTGCCACCTGGGGGACAGGAGAACGTGCAACTAATGAAAAACCGTTTTTT
j_gene: TRBJ2-5; d_gene: NA; abundance: few; v_gene: TRBV6-1; CDR3aa: CASTSPPGQTQYF; CDR3nt: TGTGCCAGCACCTCTCCCCCGGGCCAGACCCAGTACTTC
j_gene: TRBJ1-1; d_gene: NA; abundance: many; v_gene: TRBV30; CDR3aa: CAWSGLWNTEAFF; CDR3nt: TGTGCCTGGAGTGGCCTATGGAACACTGAAGCTTTCTTT
j_gene: TRBJ1-2; d_gene: NA; abundance: many; v_gene: TRBV20-1; CDR3aa: CSARGTRQDPAYGYTF; CDR3nt: TGCAGTGCTAGAGGGACTCGACAGGACCCAGCCTATGGCTACACCTTC
j_gene: TRBJ2-2; d_gene: TRBD2; abundance: few; v_gene: TRBV19; CDR3aa: CASSMGGSLTGELFF; CDR3nt: TGTGCCAGTAGTATGGGCGGGAGTTTAACCGGGGAGCTGTTTTTT
j_gene: TRBJ2-7; d_gene: NA; abundance: few; v_gene: TRBV20-1; CDR3aa: CSARPLYRASYEQYF; CDR3nt: TGCAGTGCTCGCCCCCTTTACAGGGCTAGCTACGAGCAGTACTTC
j_gene: TRBJ2-6; d_gene: NA; abundance: NA; v_gene: TRBV5-1; CDR3aa: CASSFSLGSGANVLTF; CDR3nt: TGCGCCAGCAGTTTTTCTCTGGGGTCTGGGGCCAACGTCCTGACTTTC
j_gene: TRBJ1-1; d_gene: NA; abundance: NA; v_gene: TRBV6-1; CDR3aa: CASRESPDTEAFF; CDR3nt: TGTGCCAGCAGGGAAAGTCCGGACACTGAAGCTTTCTTT
j_gene: TRBJ1-1; d_gene: NA; abundance: few; v_gene: TRBV6-1; CDR3aa: CASKTDTWNTEAFF; CDR3nt: TGTGCCAGCAAAACCGATACATGGAACACTGAAGCTTTCTTT
j_gene: TRBJ1-4; d_gene: NA; abundance: many; v_gene: TRBV3-1; CDR3aa: CASSQAGGGEKLFF; CDR3nt: TGTGCCAGCAGCCAAGCGGGGGGCGGTGAAAAACTGTTTTTT
j_gene: TRBJ1-4; d_gene: NA; abundance: NA; v_gene: TRBV5-5; CDR3aa: CASSLAVAGGARKLFF; CDR3nt: TGTGCCAGCAGCTTGGCCGTGGCGGGGGGCGCGCGAAAACTGTTTTTT
j_gene: TRBJ2-7; d_gene: NA; abundance: few; v_gene: TRBV28; CDR3aa: CASSFLRGRGGEQYF; CDR3nt: TGTGCCAGCAGTTTCTTAAGGGGCAGGGGAGGCGAGCAGTACTTC
j_gene: TRBJ2-3; d_gene: NA; abundance: NA; v_gene: TRBV28; CDR3aa: CASSQLTDTWDTQYF; CDR3nt: TGTGCCAGCAGTCAGCTGACAGATACTTGGGATACGCAGTATTTT
j_gene: TRBJ1-3; d_gene: TRBD1; abundance: many; v_gene: TRBV6-1; CDR3aa: CASSRLDRAAGNTIYF; CDR3nt: TGTGCCAGCAGTCGCTTAGACAGGGCCGCTGGAAACACCATATATTTT
j_gene: TRBJ1-6; d_gene: TRBD1; abundance: many; v_gene: TRBV11-2; CDR3aa: CASSSGAGQGSPLHF; CDR3nt: TGTGCCAGCAGCTCCGGGGCGGGACAGGGTTCACCCCTCCACTTT
j_gene: TRBJ1-1; d_gene: TRBD1; abundance: many; v_gene: TRBV5-1; CDR3aa: CASSYRDRIQNTEAFF; CDR3nt: TGCGCCAGCAGCTACCGGGACAGGATCCAAAACACTGAAGCTTTCTTT
j_gene: TRBJ2-3; d_gene: NA; abundance: few; v_gene: TRBV6-2/TRBV6-3; CDR3aa: CASAGSTDTQYF; CDR3nt: TGTGCCAGCGCCGGGAGCACAGATACGCAGTATTTT
j_gene: TRBJ2-3; d_gene: NA; abundance: NA; v_gene: TRBV7-8; CDR3aa: CASSLVTGTDTQYF; CDR3nt: TGTGCCAGCAGCTTAGTGACGGGCACAGATACGCAGTATTTT
j_gene: TRBJ2-5; d_gene: TRBD1; abundance: few; v_gene: TRBV5-8; CDR3aa: CASSFGQGRGQETQYF; CDR3nt: TGTGCCAGCAGCTTTGGACAGGGAAGAGGCCAAGAGACCCAGTACTTC
j_gene: TRBJ1-4; d_gene: NA; abundance: few; v_gene: TRBV11-2; CDR3aa: CASSLLRNEKLFF; CDR3nt: TGTGCCAGCAGCTTACTCCGCAATGAAAAACTGTTTTTT
j_gene: TRBJ2-2; d_gene: TRBD2; abundance: NA; v_gene: TRBV12-3/TRBV12-4; CDR3aa: CASSLSGGNTGELFF; CDR3nt: TGTGCCAGCAGTTTGAGCGGGGGGAACACCGGGGAGCTGTTTTTT
j_gene: TRBJ2-7; d_gene: TRBD1; abundance: NA; v_gene: TRBV5-1; CDR3aa: CASSLLGQGVDYEQYF; CDR3nt: TGCGCCAGCAGCTTGCTTGGACAGGGGGTAGACTACGAGCAGTACTTC
j_gene: TRBJ2-3; d_gene: NA; abundance: many; v_gene: TRBV15; CDR3aa: CATSRDRGTDTQYF; CDR3nt: TGTGCCACCAGCAGAGATAGGGGCACAGATACGCAGTATTTT
j_gene: TRBJ2-1; d_gene: TRBD1; abundance: NA; v_gene: TRBV28; CDR3aa: CASTMDRDYNEQFF; CDR3nt: TGTGCCAGCACCATGGACAGGGACTACAATGAGCAGTTCTTC